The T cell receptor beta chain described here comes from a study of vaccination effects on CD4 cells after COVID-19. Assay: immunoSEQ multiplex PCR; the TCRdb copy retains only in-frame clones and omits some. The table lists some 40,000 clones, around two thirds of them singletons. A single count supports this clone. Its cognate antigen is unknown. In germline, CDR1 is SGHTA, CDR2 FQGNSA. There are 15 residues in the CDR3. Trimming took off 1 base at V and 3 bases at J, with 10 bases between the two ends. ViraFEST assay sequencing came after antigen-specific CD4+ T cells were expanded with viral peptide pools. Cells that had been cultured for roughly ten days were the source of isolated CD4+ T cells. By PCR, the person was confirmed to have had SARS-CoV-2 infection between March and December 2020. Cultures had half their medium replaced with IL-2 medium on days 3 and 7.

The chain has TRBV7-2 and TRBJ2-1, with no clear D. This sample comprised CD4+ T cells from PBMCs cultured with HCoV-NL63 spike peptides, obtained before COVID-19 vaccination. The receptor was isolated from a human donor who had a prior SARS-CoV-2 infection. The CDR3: CASSLVGAIYNEQFF. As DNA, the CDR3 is TGTGCCAGCAGCTTAGTTGGCGCTATCTACAATGAGCAGTTCTTC.